These 3 T cell receptor beta chains originate from one sample sequenced in a study of cytomegalovirus exposure and HLA in healthy donors. Only in-frame clones appear in the TCRdb table, and some are missing; sequencing was by immunoSEQ multiplex PCR. The sample contains about 110,000 clones, more than 70% of which appear only once. Sequenced: PBMCs. All receptors derive from a woman aged 18-29 years in good health and CMV-seronegative.

The chain joins TRBV21-1 to TRBJ1-6; no check of the table's D call, TRBD1, against the DNA was made. TRBV21-1 constitutes a pseudogene. The CDR3 length is 17 residues. The CDR3 DNA reads TGTGCCAGCAGCGAACAAGACAGGGGGAAATTAAAATCACCCCTCCACTTT. This sequence encodes CASSEQDRGKLKSPLHF.

This sequence joins TRBV27 and TRBJ2-7; perhaps TRBD2 as D (6 bases). Per the germline V gene, CDR1 is MNHEY and CDR2 is SMNVEV (reference sequence). V lost 3 bases and J lost 3, with 21 bases in between. The CDR3 spans 17 residues. CDR3 sequence: CASSFLGGSGFDYEQYF. DNA for the CDR3: TGTGCCAGCAGTTTCCTCGGGGGTAGCGGATTTGACTACGAGCAGTACTTC.

J is TRBJ2-2 and V is TRBV7-8; 9 bases fit TRBD2. CDR1 is SGHVS, CDR2 FQNEAQ, per germline. The CDR3 totals 17 residues. V trimming: 5 bases; J trimming: 4 bases; junction bases outside the gene matches: 11. The CDR3 is CASSLKLAGEATGELFF. The CDR3 nucleotides are TGTGCCAGCAGCCTCAAATTAGCGGGAGAGGCCACCGGGGAGCTGTTTTTT.